This T cell receptor (beta chain) was sequenced for a study of shared T cell receptors in the human thymus. The CDR3 is made up of 18 amino acids. Per germline, CDR1 SGHDN and CDR2 FVKESK. The V end lost 4 bases, the J end lost 3 bases, and 22 bases lay between the germline ends. Assay: immunoSEQ multiplex PCR; the TCRdb copy retains only in-frame clones and omits some. The sample has about 710,000 clones; more than 70% are singletons. The same specimen was also included in a second study, on human thymus T cells. As that report states: Healthy Finnish infants undergoing corrective surgery for congenital heart defects provided the donor material. Gene usage for V and J segments appeared biased in thymic and blood repertoires. Thymic repertoires overlap heavily among unrelated individuals, related research has reported.

The chain employs TRBV14 and TRBJ2-1; TRBD2 is a possible D gene (6 bases). Material: thymocytes. The source of this sequence is a boy under three years old with a congenital heart defect. CDR3: CASSLTRLAEVGYNEQFF. DNA for the CDR3: TGTGCCAGCAGCCTAACAAGGTTAGCGGAGGTTGGCTACAATGAGCAGTTCTTC.